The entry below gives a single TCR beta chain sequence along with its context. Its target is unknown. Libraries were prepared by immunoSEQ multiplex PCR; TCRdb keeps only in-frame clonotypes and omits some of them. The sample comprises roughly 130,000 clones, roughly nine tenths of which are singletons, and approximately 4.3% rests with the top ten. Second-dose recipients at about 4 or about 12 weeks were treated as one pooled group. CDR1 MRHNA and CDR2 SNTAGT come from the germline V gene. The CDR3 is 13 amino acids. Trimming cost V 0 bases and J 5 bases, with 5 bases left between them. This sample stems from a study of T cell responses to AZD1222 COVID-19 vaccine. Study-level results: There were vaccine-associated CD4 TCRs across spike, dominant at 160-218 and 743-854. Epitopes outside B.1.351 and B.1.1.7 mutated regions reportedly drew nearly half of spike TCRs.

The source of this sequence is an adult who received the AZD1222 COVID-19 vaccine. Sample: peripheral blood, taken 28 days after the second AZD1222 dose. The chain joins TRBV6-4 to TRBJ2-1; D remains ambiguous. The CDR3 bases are TGTGCCAGCAGTGACTCACCACACAATGAGCAGTTCTTC. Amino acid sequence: CASSDSPHNEQFF.